This T cell receptor (beta chain) stems from a study of graft-versus-host responses after intestinal transplantation listed by TCRdb under 2021. Regarding the complete study: Multivisceral, liver-intestinal, or isolated intestinal transplants were received by the recipients. All recipients received anti-thymocyte globulin induction followed by maintenance tacrolimus and steroids for approximately 3 years. Bulk TCR-beta CDR3 sequencing was used to track graft-versus-host and host-versus-graft alloreactive T cell clones in the graft, circulation and bone marrow after intestinal transplantation. Alloreactive clones were identified by sequencing pre-transplant mixed lymphocyte reaction products and comparing them with unstimulated pre-transplant donor and recipient T cells. Of the 20 to 30 intestinal transplant recipients enrolled in the cohort, one of whom was a retransplant, a few patients without pretransplant specimens were excluded. Donor T cell macrochimerism was defined as a peak of at least 4% donor T cells among recipient peripheral blood mononuclear cells. Samples from a few later patients were sequenced in-house on an Illumina MiSeq with MiXCR processing rather than by the commercial service.

For this clone: It has no known antigen specificity. Base qualities are not provided; no much larger clone lies one nucleotide away.

Library construction relied on the immunoSEQ multiplex PCR assay. For most patients, genomic DNA was isolated with the Qiagen DNeasy Blood and Tissue Kit and shipped frozen to Adaptive Biotechnologies for TCR sequencing. High-throughput TCR-beta CDR3 sequencing of genomic DNA from most patients was performed by Adaptive Biotechnologies. The study's own analysis went as follows. TCR sequencing data were retrieved from Adaptive's ImmunoSEQ software for 15 to 20 patients, whereas three other patients were processed with MiXCR and VDJtools. To correct CD4 versus CD8 sorting errors, any sequence found in both subsets at a frequency ratio below 5:1 was removed. CDR3 nucleotide sequences shared between donor and recipient were removed because the origin of such sequences could not be assigned. To be classed as alloreactive, a clone needed at least 2-fold expansion over unstimulated cells and a minimum CFSE-low frequency of 0.002% (template counts) or 0.001% (read counts). Mappable clones were those detected in sequenced pre-transplant spleen, lymph node, or MLR CFSE-low populations of the donor or recipient. Cumulative frequency of alloreactive clones was calculated as a percentage of all sequences weighted by copy number. TCRdb stores this immuneACCESS table with in-frame sequences only. Part of the clones is absent; in the studies checked, under half of the shortfall reflects unresolved V genes, and no reason is known for the rest. V and J calls and clone size are as listed in that table; D and trimming were resolved from the DNA. The sample table shows fewer than 120,000 clones, and 93% are seen once. Roughly 0.5% of the sample rests with the top ten.

CDR1 and CDR2 are read off the germline V gene (reference sequence) as SEHNR and FQNEAQ. V is clipped by 4 bases and J by 6 bases, and the sequence between their germline boundaries is 10 bases long. Inclusive of the bounding cysteine and phenylalanine, the CDR3 is 13 residues long. The kept DNA is CDR3 alone, 39 bases in frame from the first base. General study outcomes and caveats: The relatively low number and heterogeneity of intestinal transplant patients limited the conclusions. Early after transplant, peak levels of circulating GvH clones were found to be associated with declines in HvG clones. GvH clones were found in recipient bone marrow, and some of the GvH clones appeared earlier in ileal mucosa or blood, which is consistent with an intestinal mucosal origin. In the allografts of patients with donor T cell macrochimerism, GvH to HvG T cell clonal ratios were high.

What this sample's time point label stands for: cells obtained before transplantation from donor or recipient. CD3+CD4+ and CD3+CD8+ populations were FACS-sorted from unstimulated pre-transplant donor and recipient cells taken from spleen or lymph nodes. Sample: unstimulated CD8+ T cells sorted from spleen or lymph node cells, taken before intestinal transplant. This clonotype was sampled from a human donor who received an intestinal transplant. The V and J segments used are TRBV7-9 and TRBJ2-4; confidence is insufficient to name the D gene. The DNA sequence is given as TGTGCCAGCAGCTCAAGAGTAGGAAACATTCAGTACTTC. Its product reads: CASSSRVGNIQYF. Reference TRBV7-9 and TRBJ2-4 proteins supply the regions before and after the CDR3; the full variable domain is: DTGVSQNPRHKITKRGQNVTFRCDPISEHNRLYWYRQTLGQGPEFLTYFQNEAQLEKSRLLSDRFSAERPKGSFSTLEIQRTEQGDSAMYLCASSSRVGNIQYFGAGTRLSVL.